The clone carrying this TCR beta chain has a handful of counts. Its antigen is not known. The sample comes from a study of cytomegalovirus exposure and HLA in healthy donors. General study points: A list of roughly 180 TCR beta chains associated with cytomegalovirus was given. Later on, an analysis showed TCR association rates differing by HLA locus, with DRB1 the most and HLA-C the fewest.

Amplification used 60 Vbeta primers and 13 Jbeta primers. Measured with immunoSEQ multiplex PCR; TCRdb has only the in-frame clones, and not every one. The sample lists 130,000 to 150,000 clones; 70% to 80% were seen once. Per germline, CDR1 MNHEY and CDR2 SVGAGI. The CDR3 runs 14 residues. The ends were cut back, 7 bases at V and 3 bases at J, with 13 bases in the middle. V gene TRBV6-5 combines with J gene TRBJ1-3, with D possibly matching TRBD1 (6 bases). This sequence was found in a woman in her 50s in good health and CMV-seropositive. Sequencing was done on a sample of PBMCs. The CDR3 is CASTRGAGGNTIYF. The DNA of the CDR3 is TGTGCCAGCACCCGGGGGGCGGGTGGAAACACCATATATTTT.